These T cell receptor beta chains were read from a single sample in a study of blood T cells in healthy people across ages. TCRdb re-analysed the 5' RACE reads in MiXCR, keeping a single row per CDR3 protein. This repertoire shows roughly 1.7 million distinct CDR3 sequences, 30% to 40% found once; its top ten account for 11%. Sequencing was done on a sample of blood. These receptors came from a woman aged 25 to 39 in good health. The CDR3 runs from the conserved cysteine through the conserved F or W. D genes are given only for firm matches. The size entry is marked missing in some rows and otherwise reads once, few, many or a size class.

d_call j_call v_call clone_size cdr3_nt cdr3_aa
NA TRBJ2-7 TRBV6-1 NA TGTGCCAGCAGTGAAGCCGGGCGCGAGCAGTACTTC CASSEAGREQYF
TRBD2 TRBJ2-3 TRBV12-3/TRBV12-4 NA TGTGCCAGCAGCCCAACTAGCGGGGGCCGGTTTCCGCAGTATTTT CASSPTSGGRFPQYF
TRBD1 TRBJ2-7 TRBV6-6 NA TGTGCCAGCAGGGACCAGGGGGCCAACGAGCAGTACTTC CASRDQGANEQYF
TRBD2 TRBJ2-1 TRBV4-1 many TGCGCCAGCAGCCCCCGGGGTGCGGGAGGGCCGCAAAGGGATGAGCAGTTCTTC CASSPRGAGGPQRDEQFF
TRBD1 TRBJ2-7 TRBV11-2 NA TGTGCCAGCAGCTTAGCAGTGACAGGGACCTACGAGCAGTACTTC CASSLAVTGTYEQYF
NA TRBJ1-2 TRBV20-1 few TGCAGTGCCCCACCCAGGAACTATGGCTACACCTTC CSAPPRNYGYTF
NA TRBJ1-4 TRBV5-1 many TGCGCCAGCACCCATCGCGGAGGGGAAGACACTAATGAAAAACTGTTTTTT CASTHRGGEDTNEKLFF
NA TRBJ2-6 TRBV5-1 few TGCGCCAGCAGCCTCGGGACACCTGGGGCCAACGTCCTGACTTTC CASSLGTPGANVLTF
TRBD2 TRBJ2-3 TRBV4-2 NA TGTGCCAGCAGCATAGGAACGGGGGGTCCGCCAGATACGCAGTATTTT CASSIGTGGPPDTQYF
TRBD2 TRBJ2-1 TRBV29-1 NA TGCAGCGTTAGGGAGGGCCCCTACAATGAGCAGTTCTTC CSVREGPYNEQFF
NA TRBJ2-6 TRBV7-2 once TGTGCCAGCAGCTTCCGCGCCGTATCTCCTGGGGCCGACGTCCTGACTTTC CASSFRAVSPGADVLTF
TRBD2 TRBJ2-7 TRBV12-3/TRBV12-4 NA TGTGCCAGCACAAAAAGCGGGGCCTACGAGCAGTACTTC CASTKSGAYEQYF
TRBD1 TRBJ2-7 TRBV4-2 NA TGTGCCAGCAGCCAGGACCTCCGGACAGGGGGCGATGAGCAGTACTTC CASSQDLRTGGDEQYF
NA TRBJ2-5 TRBV12-3/TRBV12-4 NA TGTGCCAGCAGTTTAATGAGTAGGGTCAGGGAGCAGTACTTC CASSLMSRVREQYF
NA TRBJ2-7 TRBV20-1 few TGCAGTGCGCCGCAGGGGGAGGACTTCTACGAGCAGTACTTC CSAPQGEDFYEQYF
NA TRBJ2-7 TRBV12-3/TRBV12-4 few TGTGCCAGCAGTTTTGGAGGATCAGCTCCTAACGAGCAGTACTTC CASSFGGSAPNEQYF
NA TRBJ2-7 TRBV7-8 NA TGTGCCAGCAGCTTAGACAGGCCACCCTCCTACGAGCAGTACTTC CASSLDRPPSYEQYF
NA TRBJ1-1 TRBV7-9 NA TGTGCCAGCATCGGGGGGAACACTGAAGCTTTCTTT CASIGGNTEAFF
TRBD2 TRBJ2-5 TRBV10-2 NA TGCGCCAGCAGTGACCCACTAGCGGGAATGAGAGGAGCACGGACCCAGTACTTC CASSDPLAGMRGARTQYF
TRBD2 TRBJ2-7 TRBV27 few TGTGCCAGCAGCATAGCGGGACTAGCGGGAGGCGGGCAGTACTTC CASSIAGLAGGGQYF
NA TRBJ2-3 TRBV7-3 NA TGTGCCAGCAGCCTTACGACATTCGATACGCAGTATTTT CASSLTTFDTQYF
NA TRBJ2-7 TRBV5-1 NA TGCGCCAGCAGCGCCGGGGGCCCCAACGAGGTGGGTAACTACGAGCAGTACTTC CASSAGGPNEVGNYEQYF
TRBD2 TRBJ2-1 TRBV29-1 many TGCAGCGTTGTGGGGGGACTAGCGGGAGTTATTGGATACAATGAGCAGTTCTTC CSVVGGLAGVIGYNEQFF
TRBD2 TRBJ2-2 TRBV10-3 NA TGTGCCATCAGGAAAACTAGCGGGAGAACCCCCGGGGAGCTGTTTTTT CAIRKTSGRTPGELFF
NA TRBJ2-3 TRBV28 NA TGTGCCAGCAGTTTTCGGTATTTT CASSFRYF